Here is one TCR beta chain with its context. Its antigen remains unidentified. One base away there is no much larger clone; base qualities are not given. The data stem from a study of molecular identifiers for immune sequencing clone quantification (dated by TCRdb to between 2018 and 2020). Regarding the study in general: For a replicate experiment, RNA from approximately 20,000 or 100,000 naive CD8 T cells was divided into five aliquots, of which four were sequenced. This methods study used CD8 T cells to benchmark TCR RNA copy counting and molecular-identifier clustering-based TCR repertoire sequencing (MIDCIRS).

Libraries of naive CD8 T cells were built from anywhere between about 19,000 and 1,000,000 sorted cells, with 10%, 30% or 50% of the purified RNA used. Naive CD8 T cells were FACS-sorted as CD8+CD4-CCR7+CD45RA+ on a BD FACSAria II into RLT Plus buffer. To test detection sensitivity, Jurkat RNA equal to fewer than 13 TCR copies was added to samples of about 17,000-1,100,000 naive CD8 T cells. Enrichment of CD8 T cells was performed with RosetteSep CD8+ T Cell Enrichment Cocktail and Ficoll-Paque, after which ACK red cell lysis was carried out. Libraries were constructed by PCR. Instrument on record: NextSeq 500. Bulk TCR libraries were made following a previously described method, with the TCR primers given in Table S5. The Qiagen AllPrep DNA/RNA kit was used to purify total RNA. Before any analysis, reads coming from multiple sequencing runs of the same library were combined into one pool. Turning to the authors' computational methods: Only reads with exact TCR constant sequence were kept, trimmed to 150 nt, and grouped by their 12-nt molecular barcodes. Within each barcode group, reads were sub-clustered at a 15% Levenshtein threshold, and quality-weighted consensus sequences were built per RNA molecule. Non-functional sequences were excluded, and lower-count sequences lying one edit away from another sequence were also excluded. Barcode sub-clusters with fewer than 20% of the maximum read count were removed, based on fitting two negative binomial distributions. In TCRdb, the public reads were trimmed at Q25 with fastp and aligned with MiXCR, with productive beta chains retained. Records with the same CDR3 protein are collapsed into one entry carrying the most frequent genes and DNA. These V and J calls rely on TCRdb rather than the paper's analysis. Within this sample are roughly 630,000 distinct CDR3 sequences, with less than 30% of them counted one time only. The leading ten clones occupy approximately 0.75% of the sample.

Results and caveats for the whole study, not just this receptor: The naive libraries included spiked-in Jurkat TCR RNA (around 9 copies' worth), and this Jurkat TCR RNA is not part of the donor repertoire. Modeling indicated approximately 3.1 TCR RNA copies recovered per cell, compared with 9.5 to 10 by digital PCR, which implies a capture efficiency of 25% to 35%. Highly expanded clone sizes could be underestimated if identical TCR molecules share a barcode. In CMV-specific effector cells, clones with more than 20 RNA copies accounted for over 97% of molecules, whereas in naive cells such clones accounted for under 1%. Spiked-in Jurkat TCR RNA equal to a single cell's worth was reported to be detectable even within one million naive CD8 T cells. Without barcode sub-clustering, chimeric consensus sequences inflated TCR diversity; chimeras reached as high as 47%.

The clonotype was recovered from a human donor in good health. Some libraries in this study had Jurkat cell RNA spiked in. Sequencing was done on a sample of naive CD8+ T cells from blood, with Jurkat cell RNA spiked in. The sample's cell subset or site label, in plain terms: FACS-sorted CD8+CD4-CCR7+CD45RA+ naive T cells.

CDR3 protein: CASSMQPRHYEQYF. The DNA sequence reads TGTGCCAGTAGTATGCAGCCAAGACACTACGAGCAGTACTTC. This chain joins TRBV19 to TRBJ2-7, with the identity of the D gene unclear. Taken from the germline V gene (reference sequence), the CDR1 and CDR2 loops are LNHDA and SQIVND. The germline ends are 12 bases apart after V is trimmed by 3 bases and J by 3 bases. Reading from cysteine to phenylalanine, the CDR3 counts 14 amino acids. The retained sequence is limited to the CDR3, 42 bases, with the frame set at the first base.